The 11 T cell receptor beta chains below all came from one sample that was sequenced in a study of regulatory T cells in long-lasting Graves disease. Arm-PCR of CDR3 regions and iRepertoire HTBI primers were used to build TCR beta libraries. TCRdb ran MiXCR on the multiplex PCR reads and lists one entry per CDR3 protein. The sample has around 450,000 distinct CDR3 sequences; around a fifth are singletons. The time point is: persistent/refractory GD, antithyroid drugs over 5 years with positive TRAb. Generation of the TCR library employed RNA extracted from PBMCs. The material sequenced was peripheral blood mononuclear cells (PBMCs), taken when the disease was refractory, from a patient treated with antithyroid drugs. Every receptor here comes from a female donor with Graves disease.

This clonotype was seen many times. V and J are TRBV3-1 and TRBJ1-2; possible D gene TRBD1, 6 bases. Germline V lookup: CDR1 LGHDT, CDR2 YNNKEL (reference sequence). The V end lost 3 bases, the J end lost 12 bases, and 20 bases lay between the germline ends. The CDR3 is made up of 14 amino acids. DNA of the CDR3: TGTGCCAGCAGCCAGGGGGCGCCCCCCCGGTGGCACACCTTC. Amino acids: CASSQGAPPRWHTF.

About this clonotype: With a much larger clone just one base away, this may be a read error. In nucleotides, the CDR3 is TGTGCCAGCAGTCCCCCCAGAGATGGCTATGGCTACACCTTC. The encoded protein is CASSPPRDGYGYTF. The chain couples TRBV6-1 to TRBJ1-2; unclear D gene. V shed 5 bases and J shed 4 bases, with 14 bases lying between them. The CDR3 length is 14 residues. Germline assignment: CDR1 MNHNS and CDR2 SASEGT.

This rearrangement joins TRBV19 to TRBJ1-4; TRBD1 is a possible D gene (5 bases). V gave up 3 bases and J gave up 8 bases, with 16 bases separating them. The CDR3 length is 15 residues. Germline V gene lookup returns CDR1 LNHDA and CDR2 SQIVND (reference sequence). CDR3 nucleotides: TGTGCCAGTAGTATGGCTCTGCAGGGTAACGAAAAACTGTTTTTT. The encoded protein is CASSMALQGNEKLFF.

This clonotype was counted at least ten times. This chain connects TRBV29-1 to TRBJ1-4, with 9 bases fitting TRBD1. There are 13 residues in the CDR3. Trimming took 1 base from V and 6 from J; bases not matched to a gene: 0. Germline V gene lookup returns CDR1 SQVTM and CDR2 ANQGSEA. CDR3 sequence reads: CSVEGQGDEKLFF. DNA for the CDR3: TGCAGCGTTGAAGGACAGGGGGATGAAAAACTGTTTTTT.

This clonotype was found many times. With a much larger clone just one base away, this may be a read error. V usage is TRBV6-5 and J usage is TRBJ1-1, with 7 bases matching TRBD1. The ends lost 4 bases at V and 4 bases at J; junction bases unmatched: 6. The V gene's germline CDR1 is MNHEY and CDR2 SVGAGI. This CDR3 is built from 14 residues. The CDR3 reads CASSFQGGTTEAFF. The CDR3 nucleotides read TGTGCCAGCAGTTTTCAGGGGGGGACCACTGAAGCTTTCTTT.

The chain couples TRBV19 to TRBJ1-6; 12 bases match TRBD1. The V and J ends lost 3 bases and 8 bases, in that order; junction bases with no gene match: 5. Germline values: CDR1 LNHDA, CDR2 SQIVND (reference sequence). This CDR3 has 16 amino acids. The CDR3 protein is CASSISGQGAYSPLHF. The CDR3 coding sequence is TGTGCCAGTAGTATTTCGGGACAGGGGGCCTATTCACCCCTCCACTTT. The complete variable domain, with remaining parts taken from reference TRBV19 and TRBJ1-6, reads DGGITQSPKYLFRKEGQNVTLSCEQNLNHDAMYWYRQDPGQGLRLIYYSQIVNDFQKGDIAEGYSVSREKKESFPLTVTSAQKNPTAFYLCASSISGQGAYSPLHFGNGTRLTVT.

Comments on this clonotype: A much larger clone sits a single nucleotide away, making a read error possible. V is TRBV6-2 or TRBV6-3 and J is TRBJ1-1, with D uncertain. The CDR3 covers 13 residues. Germline lookup yields CDR1 MNHEY and CDR2 SVGEGT. The germline V and J ends were trimmed by 6 bases and 0 bases, with 8 bases remaining between them. This CDR3 reads CASSGKMNTEAFF. The CDR3, as DNA: TGTGCCAGCAGCGGAAAGATGAACACTGAAGCTTTCTTT.

This clonotype was recorded a few times. This sequence joins TRBV6-1 and TRBJ1-5; 8 nucleotides line up with TRBD1. Germline CDR1 MNHNS, CDR2 SASEGT. The CDR3 is 15 amino acids. J was trimmed by 7 bases and V by 6 bases; bases with no gene match: 11. In nucleotides, the CDR3 is TGTGCCAGCAGACAACAGGGGGTGGTAGGGCAGCCCCAGCATTTT. This gives the protein CASRQQGVVGQPQHF.

The V call is TRBV6-2 or TRBV6-3, the J call TRBJ1-2, with 7 bases identical to TRBD1. CDR3 length: 14 amino acids. V was pared by 3 bases and J by 5 bases, with 6 bases of the junction left unmatched. CDR1 is MNHEY and CDR2 is SVGEGT in the germline V gene. CDR3 in amino acids: CASSYRPGGYGYTF. In nucleotides, the CDR3 is TGTGCCAGCAGTTATCGCCCAGGGGGTTATGGCTACACCTTC.

This clonotype was observed a handful of times. A much larger clone differs from this one at a single base, so this may be a read error. This sequence joins TRBV12-3 or TRBV12-4 and TRBJ2-7; D is possibly TRBD1 or TRBD2 (5 bases each). V lost 4 bases to trimming and J lost 5 bases, with 18 bases between them. The CDR3 totals 15 residues. The CDR3 DNA sequence: TGTGCCAGCAGTTCCATCACCGGGACGGGCGACGAGCAGTACTTC. Encoded protein: CASSSITGTGDEQYF.

This clonotype was counted ten times or more. CDR3 DNA: TGTGCCAGCAGCCAACGGTCTTGGGGCTACACCTTC. Translating gives CASSQRSWGYTF. V is TRBV3-1 and J is TRBJ1-2; the D is unclear. The CDR3 runs to 12 residues. V lost 2 bases to trimming and J lost 8 bases, with 9 bases between them. Per the germline V gene, CDR1 is LGHDT and CDR2 is YNNKEL (reference sequence).